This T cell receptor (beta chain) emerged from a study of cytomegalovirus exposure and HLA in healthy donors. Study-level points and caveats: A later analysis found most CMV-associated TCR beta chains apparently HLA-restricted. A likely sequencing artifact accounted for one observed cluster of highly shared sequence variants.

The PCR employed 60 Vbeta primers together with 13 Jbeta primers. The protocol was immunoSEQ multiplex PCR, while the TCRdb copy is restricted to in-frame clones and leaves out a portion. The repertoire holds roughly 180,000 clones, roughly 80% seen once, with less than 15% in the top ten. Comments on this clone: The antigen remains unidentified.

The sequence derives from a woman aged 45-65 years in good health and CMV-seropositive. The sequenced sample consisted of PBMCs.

DNA for the CDR3: TGTGCCAGCAGCATACTAGCGGGGGGGGCCGATACGCAGTATTTT. Protein: CASSILAGGADTQYF. This rearrangement joins TRBV13 to TRBJ2-3; 13 positions agree with TRBD2. The germline gives CDR1 PRHDT, CDR2 FYEKMQ (reference sequence). V gave up 5 bases and J gave up 6 bases; unmatched junction bases: 5. The CDR3 has 15 residues.